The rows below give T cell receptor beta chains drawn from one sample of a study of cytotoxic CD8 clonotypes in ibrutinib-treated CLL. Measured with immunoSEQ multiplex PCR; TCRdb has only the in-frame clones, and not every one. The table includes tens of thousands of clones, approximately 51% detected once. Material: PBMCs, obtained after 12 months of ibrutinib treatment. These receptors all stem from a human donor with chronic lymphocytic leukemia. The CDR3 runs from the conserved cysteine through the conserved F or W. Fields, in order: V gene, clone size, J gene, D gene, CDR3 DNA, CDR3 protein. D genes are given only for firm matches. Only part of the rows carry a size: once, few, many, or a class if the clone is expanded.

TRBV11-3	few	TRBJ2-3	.	TGTGCCAGCAGCTTAGGTGTGGTCTCCGATACGCAGTATTTT	CASSLGVVSDTQYF
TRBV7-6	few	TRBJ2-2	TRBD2	TGTGCCAGCAGCTTAGAATACGGGAGGAGCGGGGAGCTGTTTTTT	CASSLEYGRSGELFF
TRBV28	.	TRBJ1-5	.	TGTGCCAGCAGTTCCTCAGGGGCTGGGCAGCCCCAGCATTTT	CASSSSGAGQPQHF
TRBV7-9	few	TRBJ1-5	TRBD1	TGTGCCAGCAGCTTTGACAGGGATCAGCCCCAGCATTTT	CASSFDRDQPQHF
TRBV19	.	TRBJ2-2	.	TGTGCCAGTAGTACAGGCAGGGACACCGGGGAGCTGTTTTTT	CASSTGRDTGELFF
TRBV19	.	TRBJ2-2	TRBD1	TGTGCCAGTAGCAAGGGGGCAGGGGGGAACACCGGGGAGCTGTTTTTT	CASSKGAGGNTGELFF
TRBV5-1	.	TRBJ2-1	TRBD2	TGCGCCAGCAGCTTGGGCGGGAGACCCTCCAATGAGCAGTTCTTC	CASSLGGRPSNEQFF
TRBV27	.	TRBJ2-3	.	TGTGCCAGCAGTTCAGGGGCCAAGCAGTATTTT	CASSSGAKQYF
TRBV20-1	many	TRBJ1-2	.	TGCAGTGCTAGCCATGAGTATGGCTACACCTTC	CSASHEYGYTF
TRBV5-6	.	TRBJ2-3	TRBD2	TGTGCCAGCAGCTTGTCCTTAGCGGGGGCTAGCACAGATACGCAGTATTTT	CASSLSLAGASTDTQYF
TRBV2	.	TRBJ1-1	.	TGTGCCAGCAGTGGGCCCGGGGGACTGAACACTGAAGCTTTCTTT	CASSGPGGLNTEAFF
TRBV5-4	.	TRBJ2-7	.	TGTGCCAGCAGAGACGGACTGTCCTACGAGCAGTACTTC	CASRDGLSYEQYF
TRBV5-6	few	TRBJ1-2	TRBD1	TGTGCCAGCAGCCTTATAGGACAGGTAGAATATGGCTACACCTTC	CASSLIGQVEYGYTF
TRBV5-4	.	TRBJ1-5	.	TGTGCCAGCAGCTTGGCCGGGGCGGGCGGACAGCCCCAGCATTTT	CASSLAGAGGQPQHF
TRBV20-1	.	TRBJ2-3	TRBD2	TGCAGTGCAACGGGGGGAGATACGCAGTATTTT	CSATGGDTQYF
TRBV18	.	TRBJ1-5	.	TGTGCCAGCTCACTCCAGGGTGGAGAAAATCAGCCCCAGCATTTT	CASSLQGGENQPQHF
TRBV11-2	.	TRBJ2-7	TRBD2	TGTGCCACCGGGAGGACTAGCGGGAGTACTGTTTCCTACGAGCAGTACTTC	CATGRTSGSTVSYEQYF
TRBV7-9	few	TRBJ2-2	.	TGTGCCAGCAGTCCTCCTGTAAGGAACCGAATAAACACCGGGGAGCTGTTTTTT	CASSPPVRNRINTGELFF
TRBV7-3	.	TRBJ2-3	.	TGTGCCAGCAGCTCCCAGGGGAGGGGTACAGATACGCAGTATTTT	CASSSQGRGTDTQYF
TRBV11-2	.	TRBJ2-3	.	TGTGCCAGCAGCCCCGGGGATACGCAGTATTTT	CASSPGDTQYF
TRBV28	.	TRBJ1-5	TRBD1	TGTGCCAGCAGGCGACAGGGGTCGGGCAATCAGCCCCAGCATTTT	CASRRQGSGNQPQHF
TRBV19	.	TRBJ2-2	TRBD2	TGTGCCAGTAGTATCCTTAGCGGGAGGGCCTCCGGGGAGCTGTTTTTT	CASSILSGRASGELFF
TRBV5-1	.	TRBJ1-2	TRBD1	TGCGCCAGCAGCTTGGCCGGGACAGGGATCTATGGCTACACCTTC	CASSLAGTGIYGYTF
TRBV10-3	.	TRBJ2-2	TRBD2	TGTGCCATCAGGCCGGGAGGGCCGAGCGGCGGGGAGCTGTTTTTT	CAIRPGGPSGGELFF
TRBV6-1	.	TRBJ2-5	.	TGTGCCAGCAGAGAGGAGACCCAGTACTTC	CASREETQYF
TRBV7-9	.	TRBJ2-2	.	TGTGCCAGCAGCTCCGCGGTGGGACGGGTGGTTGGCGGGGAGCTGTTTTTT	CASSSAVGRVVGGELFF
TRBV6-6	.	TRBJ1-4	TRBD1	TGTGCCAGCCGGGGACAGACCAATGAAAAACTGTTTTTT	CASRGQTNEKLFF
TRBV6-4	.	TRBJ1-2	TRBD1	TGTGCCAGCAGTGATGGGACAGGGGCTGGCTATGGCTACACCTTC	CASSDGTGAGYGYTF
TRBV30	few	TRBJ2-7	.	TGTGCCTGGAGCATGGAGGTCTACGAGCAGTACTTC	CAWSMEVYEQYF
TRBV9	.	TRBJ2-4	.	TGTGCCAGCAGCGATGGGGGATTTGGGTTTCAGTACTTC	CASSDGGFGFQYF
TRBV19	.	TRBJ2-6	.	TGTGCCAGTAAGGACTCTGGGGCCAACGTCCTGACTTTC	CASKDSGANVLTF
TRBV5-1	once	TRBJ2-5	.	TGCGCCAGCAGCACGGCCCATCTAGGAACAGAGACCCAGTACTTC	CASSTAHLGTETQYF
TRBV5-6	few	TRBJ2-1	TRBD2	TGTGCCAGCAGCTTGACTAGCGGGTACAATGAGCAGTTCTTC	CASSLTSGYNEQFF
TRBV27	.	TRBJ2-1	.	TGTGCCAGCAGGCCCCCGGGCCAGGGAACATACAATGAGCAGTTCTTC	CASRPPGQGTYNEQFF
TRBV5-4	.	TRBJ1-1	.	TGTGCCAGCAGCCTTCAGGGGCAAACTGAAGCTTTCTTT	CASSLQGQTEAFF
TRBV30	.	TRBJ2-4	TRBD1	TGTGCCTGGGAGGGACAGGGACAAAACATTCAGTACTTC	CAWEGQGQNIQYF
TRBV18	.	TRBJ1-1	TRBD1	TGTGCCAGCTCATCACAGGGGGCGACTGAAGCTTTCTTT	CASSSQGATEAFF
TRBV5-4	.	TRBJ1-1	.	TGTGCCAGCAGCTTGGAGAAATACACTGAAGCTTTCTTT	CASSLEKYTEAFF
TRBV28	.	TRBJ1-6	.	TGTGCCAGCAGCTTCTTCCCTCAGGGTAATAATTCACCCCTCCACTTT	CASSFFPQGNNSPLHF
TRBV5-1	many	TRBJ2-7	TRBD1	TGCGCCAGCAGCTTGGTCTACAGGGGGCCCTACGAGCAGTACTTC	CASSLVYRGPYEQYF